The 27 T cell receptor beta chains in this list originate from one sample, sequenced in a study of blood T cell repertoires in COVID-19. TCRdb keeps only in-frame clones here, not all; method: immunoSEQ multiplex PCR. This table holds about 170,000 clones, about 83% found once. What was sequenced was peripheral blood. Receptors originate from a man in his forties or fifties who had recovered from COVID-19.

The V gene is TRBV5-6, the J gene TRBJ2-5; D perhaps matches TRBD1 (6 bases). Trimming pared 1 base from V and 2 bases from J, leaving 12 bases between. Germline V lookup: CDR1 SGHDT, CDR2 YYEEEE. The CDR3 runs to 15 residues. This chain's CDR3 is CASSLSDRHQETQYF. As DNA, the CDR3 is TGTGCCAGCAGCTTGTCGGACAGACATCAAGAGACCCAGTACTTC.

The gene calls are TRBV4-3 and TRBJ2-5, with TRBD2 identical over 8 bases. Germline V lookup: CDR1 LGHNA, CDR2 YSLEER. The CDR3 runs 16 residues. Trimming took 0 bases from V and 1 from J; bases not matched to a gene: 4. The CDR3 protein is CASSQDGRGTQETQYF. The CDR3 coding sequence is TGCGCCAGCAGCCAAGACGGGAGGGGTACCCAAGAGACCCAGTACTTC.

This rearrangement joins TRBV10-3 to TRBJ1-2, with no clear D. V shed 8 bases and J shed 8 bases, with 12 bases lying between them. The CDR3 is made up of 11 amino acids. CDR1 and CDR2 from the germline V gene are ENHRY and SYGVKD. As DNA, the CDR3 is TGTGCCATCGCCATGGAGTTGGGCTACACCTTC. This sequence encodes CAIAMELGYTF.

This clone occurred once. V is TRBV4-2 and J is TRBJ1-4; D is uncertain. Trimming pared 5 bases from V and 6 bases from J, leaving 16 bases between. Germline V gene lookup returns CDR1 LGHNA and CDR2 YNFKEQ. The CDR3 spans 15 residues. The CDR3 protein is CASSCRAGEDEKLFF. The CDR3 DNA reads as TGTGCCAGCAGCTGCCGGGCGGGAGAGGATGAAAAACTGTTTTTT.

CDR3 amino acids: CASSPNYSTDTQYF. The CDR3 coding sequence is TGTGCCAGTAGTCCCAACTATAGCACAGATACGCAGTATTTT. This sequence joins TRBV19 and TRBJ2-3, with unresolved D. The CDR3 sequence is 14 residues long. The V gene lost 5 bases and the J gene lost 0 bases, with 9 bases spanning the gap. Germline CDR1 and CDR2: LNHDA and SQIVND (reference sequence).

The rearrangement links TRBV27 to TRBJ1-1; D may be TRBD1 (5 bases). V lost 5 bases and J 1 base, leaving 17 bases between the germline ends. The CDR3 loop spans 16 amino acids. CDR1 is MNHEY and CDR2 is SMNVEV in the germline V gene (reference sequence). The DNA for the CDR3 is TGTGCCAGCAGTCCCAGGGTTGGGTCGCGGAACACTGAAGCTTTCTTT. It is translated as CASSPRVGSRNTEAFF.

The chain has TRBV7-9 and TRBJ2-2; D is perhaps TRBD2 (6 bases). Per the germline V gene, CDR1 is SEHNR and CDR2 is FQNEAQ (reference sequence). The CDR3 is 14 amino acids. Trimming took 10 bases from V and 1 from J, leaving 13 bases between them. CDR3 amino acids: CATAVTRNTGELFF. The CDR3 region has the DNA TGTGCCACTGCTGTGACTAGGAACACCGGGGAGCTGTTTTTT.

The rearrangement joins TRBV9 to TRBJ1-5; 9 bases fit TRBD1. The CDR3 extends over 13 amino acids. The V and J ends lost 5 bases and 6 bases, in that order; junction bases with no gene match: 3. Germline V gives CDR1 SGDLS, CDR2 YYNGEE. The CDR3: CASSQTGGQPQHF. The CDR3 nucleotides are TGTGCCAGCAGTCAGACAGGGGGTCAGCCCCAGCATTTT.

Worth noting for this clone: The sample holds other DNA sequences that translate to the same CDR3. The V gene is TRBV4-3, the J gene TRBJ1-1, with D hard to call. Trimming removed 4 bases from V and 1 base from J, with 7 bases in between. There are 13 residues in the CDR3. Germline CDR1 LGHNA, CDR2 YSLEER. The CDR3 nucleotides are TGCGCCAGCAGCCGCAGACAGAACACTGAAGCTTTCTTT. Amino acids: CASSRRQNTEAFF.

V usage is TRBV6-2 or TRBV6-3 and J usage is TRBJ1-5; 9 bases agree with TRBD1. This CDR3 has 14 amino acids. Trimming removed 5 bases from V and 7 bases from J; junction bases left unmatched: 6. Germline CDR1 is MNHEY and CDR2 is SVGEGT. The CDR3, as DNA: TGTGCCAGCAGTACCACAGGGGGCGGACAGCCCCAGCATTTT. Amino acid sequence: CASSTTGGGQPQHF.

The CDR3 bases are TGCGCCAGCAGCGCGACAGGGTACGAGCAGTACTTC. Residues: CASSATGYEQYF. The chain uses TRBV5-1 and TRBJ2-7; 7 nucleotides line up with TRBD1. Germline trimming cut 4 bases from V and 4 bases from J; bases unmatched to any gene: 2. The germline V gene encodes CDR1 SGHRS and CDR2 YFSETQ. The CDR3 is 12 residues long.

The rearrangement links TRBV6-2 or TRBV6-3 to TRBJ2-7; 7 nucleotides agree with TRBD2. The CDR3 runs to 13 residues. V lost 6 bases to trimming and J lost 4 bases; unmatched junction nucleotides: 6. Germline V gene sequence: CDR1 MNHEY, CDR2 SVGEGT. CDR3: CASSGTIPYEQYF. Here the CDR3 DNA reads TGTGCCAGCAGCGGGACTATCCCTTACGAGCAGTACTTC.

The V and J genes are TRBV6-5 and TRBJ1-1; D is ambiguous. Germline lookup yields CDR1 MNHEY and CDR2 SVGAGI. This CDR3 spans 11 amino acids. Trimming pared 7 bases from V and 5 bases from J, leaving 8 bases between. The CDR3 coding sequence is TGTGCCAGCACCCTCGGGACTGAAGCTTTCTTT. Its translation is CASTLGTEAFF.

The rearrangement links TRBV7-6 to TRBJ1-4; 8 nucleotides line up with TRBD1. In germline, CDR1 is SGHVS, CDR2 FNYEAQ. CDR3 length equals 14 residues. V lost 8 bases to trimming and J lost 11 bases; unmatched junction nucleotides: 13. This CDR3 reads CASAGRDRSAKLFF. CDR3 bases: TGTGCCAGCGCTGGCCGGGACAGGTCCGCCAAACTGTTTTTT.

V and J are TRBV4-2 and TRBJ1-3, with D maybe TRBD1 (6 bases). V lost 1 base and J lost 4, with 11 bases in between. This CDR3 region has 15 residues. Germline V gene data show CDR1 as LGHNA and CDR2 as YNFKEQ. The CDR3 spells CASSQVGTLGNTIYF. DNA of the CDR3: TGTGCCAGCAGCCAAGTGGGGACATTAGGAAACACCATATATTTT.

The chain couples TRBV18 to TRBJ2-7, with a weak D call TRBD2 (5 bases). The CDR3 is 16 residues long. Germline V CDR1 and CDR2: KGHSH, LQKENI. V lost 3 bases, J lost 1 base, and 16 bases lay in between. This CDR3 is CASSPTIGTFSYEQYF. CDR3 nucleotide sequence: TGTGCCAGCTCACCGACTATAGGTACATTTTCCTACGAGCAGTACTTC.

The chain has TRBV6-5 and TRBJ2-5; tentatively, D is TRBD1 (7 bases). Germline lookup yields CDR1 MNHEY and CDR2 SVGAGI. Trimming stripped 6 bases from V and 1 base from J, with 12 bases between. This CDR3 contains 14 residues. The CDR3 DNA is TGTGCCAGCAGCCCCAGGGGGGTCCAAGAGACCCAGTACTTC. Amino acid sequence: CASSPRGVQETQYF.

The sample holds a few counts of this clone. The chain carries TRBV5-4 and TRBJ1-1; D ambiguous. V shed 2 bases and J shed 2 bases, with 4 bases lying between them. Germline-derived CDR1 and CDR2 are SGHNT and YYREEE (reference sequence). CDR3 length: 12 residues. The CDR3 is CASSFINTEAFF. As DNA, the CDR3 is TGTGCCAGCAGCTTTATTAACACTGAAGCTTTCTTT. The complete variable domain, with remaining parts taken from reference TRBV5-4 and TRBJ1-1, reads ETGVTQSPTHLIKTRGQQVTLRCSSQSGHNTVSWYQQALGQGPQFIFQYYREEENGRGNFPPRFSGLQFPNYSSELNVNALELDDSALYLCASSFINTEAFFGQGTRLTVV.

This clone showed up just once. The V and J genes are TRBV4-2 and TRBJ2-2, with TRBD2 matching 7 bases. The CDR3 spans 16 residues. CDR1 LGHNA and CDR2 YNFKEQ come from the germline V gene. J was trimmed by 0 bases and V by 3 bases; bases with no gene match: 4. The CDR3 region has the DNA TGTGCCAGCAGCCACGCCCTAGCGGCGAACACCGGGGAGCTGTTTTTT. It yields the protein CASSHALAANTGELFF.

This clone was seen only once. This CDR3 reads CASSYSSATDNYGYTF. In DNA form, the CDR3 reads TGTGCCAGCAGTTACTCGTCCGCCACAGACAACTATGGCTACACCTTC. The chain combines TRBV6-6 with TRBJ1-2; unclear D gene. The V gene lost 0 bases and the J gene lost 2 bases, with 13 bases spanning the gap. This CDR3 contains 16 residues. Per the germline V gene, CDR1 is MNHNY and CDR2 is SVGAGI (reference sequence).

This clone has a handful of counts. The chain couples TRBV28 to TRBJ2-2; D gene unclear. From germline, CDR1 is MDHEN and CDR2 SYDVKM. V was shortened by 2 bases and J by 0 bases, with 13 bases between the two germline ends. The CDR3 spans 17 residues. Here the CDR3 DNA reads TGTGCCAGCAGTTTACCCGGGTCCTATACGAACACCGGGGAGCTGTTTTTT. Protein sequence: CASSLPGSYTNTGELFF.

The CDR3 loop reads CASSSQGQGEGEQYF. The CDR3 DNA follows: TGTGCCAGCAGCAGCCAGGGACAGGGGGAGGGCGAGCAGTACTTC. The rearrangement joins TRBV9 to TRBJ2-7, with 11 bases fitting TRBD1. Germline V gives CDR1 SGDLS, CDR2 YYNGEE. The CDR3 runs to 15 residues. J gave up 6 bases and V 4 bases, and 9 bases lay outside the gene matches.

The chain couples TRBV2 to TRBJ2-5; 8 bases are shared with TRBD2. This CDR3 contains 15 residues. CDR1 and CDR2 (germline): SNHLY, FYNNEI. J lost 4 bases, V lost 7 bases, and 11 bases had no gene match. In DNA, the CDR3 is TGTGCCAGCACCTCCGGGGGGGACTTCTTAGAGACCCAGTACTTC. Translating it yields CASTSGGDFLETQYF.

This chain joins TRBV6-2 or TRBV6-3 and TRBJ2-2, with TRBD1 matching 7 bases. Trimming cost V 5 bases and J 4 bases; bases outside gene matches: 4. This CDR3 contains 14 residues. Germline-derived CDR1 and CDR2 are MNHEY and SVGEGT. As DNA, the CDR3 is TGTGCCAGCAGTCGACAGGGATCCACCGGGGAGCTGTTTTTT. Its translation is CASSRQGSTGELFF.

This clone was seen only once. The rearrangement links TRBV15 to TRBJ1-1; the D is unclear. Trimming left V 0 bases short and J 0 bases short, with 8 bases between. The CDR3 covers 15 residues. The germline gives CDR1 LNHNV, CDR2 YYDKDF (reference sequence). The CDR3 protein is CATSRDKTVNTEAFF. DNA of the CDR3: TGTGCCACCAGCAGAGATAAAACGGTGAACACTGAAGCTTTCTTT.

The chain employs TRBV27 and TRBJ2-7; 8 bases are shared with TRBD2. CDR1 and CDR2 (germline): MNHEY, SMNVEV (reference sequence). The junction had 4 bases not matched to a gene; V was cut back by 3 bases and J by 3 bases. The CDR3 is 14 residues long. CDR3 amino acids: CASSFNLAGYEQYF. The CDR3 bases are TGTGCCAGCAGTTTTAATCTAGCGGGCTACGAGCAGTACTTC.

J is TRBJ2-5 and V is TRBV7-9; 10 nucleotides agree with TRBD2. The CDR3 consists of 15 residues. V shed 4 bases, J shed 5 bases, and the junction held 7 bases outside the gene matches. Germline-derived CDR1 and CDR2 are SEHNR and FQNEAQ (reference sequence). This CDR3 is CASSSSLLAGETQYF. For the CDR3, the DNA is TGTGCCAGCAGCTCATCCCTACTAGCGGGGGAGACCCAGTACTTC.